Listed below are T cell receptor beta chains from one sample, sequenced in a study of T cells in Graves' hyperthyroidism and ophthalmopathy. TCRdb reanalysed the multiplex PCR reads using MiXCR and keeps one entry per CDR3 protein. Among 450,000 to 700,000 distinct CDR3 sequences listed, more than 45% were seen once. Sequenced sample: peripheral blood or thyroid tissue (not recorded which). These receptors all come from an adult woman with Graves' disease, either hyperthyroidism or ophthalmopathy (not recorded which). Both conserved end residues are part of each CDR3. D genes are given only for firm matches. Size tells how often a clone was seen (once, few, many) or the class of an expanded clone, and some rows leave it out.

CDR3 length	J gene	D gene	clone size	V gene	CDR3 protein	CDR3 DNA
12	TRBJ2-7	-	-	TRBV2	CASSDSLGEQYF	TGTGCCAGCAGTGATAGTCTTGGCGAGCAGTACTTC
16	TRBJ2-5	-	-	TRBV7-2	CASSLLGSRGGETQYF	TGTGCCAGCAGCCTCTTGGGTAGCCGAGGTGGTGAGACCCAGTACTTC
15	TRBJ1-2	-	once	TRBV7-9	CASSLALQNHCGYTF	TGTGCCAGCAGCTTAGCGCTCCAGAACCACTGTGGCTACACCTTC
15	TRBJ2-5	TRBD1	-	TRBV24-1	CATSDRDREQETQYF	TGTGCCACCAGTGACCGAGACAGGGAACAAGAGACCCAGTACTTC
13	TRBJ1-5	TRBD1	many	TRBV20-1	CSAISTGGEPQHF	TGCAGTGCTATCTCCACAGGGGGAGAGCCCCAGCATTTT
16	TRBJ2-5	-	many	TRBV6-5	CASSYSMAGLQETQYF	TGTGCCAGCAGTTACTCGATGGCCGGCTTACAAGAGACCCAGTACTTC
13	TRBJ1-2	-	many	TRBV19	CASSKRTDYGYTF	TGTGCCAGTAGTAAGCGAACTGACTATGGCTACACCTTC
16	TRBJ2-5	TRBD1	-	TRBV7-9	CASSPTSGTECETQYF	TGTGCCAGCAGCCCAACCTCCGGGACAGAGTGTGAGACCCAGTACTTC
14	TRBJ1-2	-	-	TRBV11-1	CASSLDDRNYGYTF	TGTGCCAGCAGCTTAGACGACAGGAACTATGGCTACACCTTC
13	TRBJ1-6	-	few	TRBV7-9	CASSAGPNSPLHF	TGTGCCAGCAGTGCCGGACCTAATTCACCCCTCCACTTT
15	TRBJ1-2	TRBD1	once	TRBV2	CASSVNPGGVYGYTF	TGTGCCAGCAGTGTTAACCCAGGGGGCGTCTACGGCTACACCTTC
15	TRBJ1-2	-	many	TRBV7-3	CASSSGTEGTDGYTF	TGTGCCAGCAGCTCGGGGACGGAGGGGACGGATGGCTACACCTTC
16	TRBJ1-2	-	-	TRBV7-3	CASSPRVGAGHSGYTF	TGTGCCAGCAGCCCCCGGGTAGGAGCAGGGCACTCTGGCTACACCTTC
16	TRBJ2-6	TRBD1	-	TRBV2	CASSSETGTGANVLTF	TGTGCCAGCAGTTCCGAGACAGGGACTGGGGCCAACGTCCTGACTTTC
16	TRBJ2-2	-	-	TRBV6-5	CASSNVLRGADGELFF	TGTGCCAGCAGCAACGTACTCAGGGGGGCGGACGGGGAGCTGTTTTTT
10	TRBJ2-5	-	many	TRBV19	CASSRRGEYF	TGTGCCAGTAGTCGACGGGGAGAGTACTTC
15	TRBJ1-6	-	few	TRBV18	CASSPSDTPGSPLHF	TGTGCCAGCTCACCATCTGACACTCCTGGTTCACCCCTCCACTTT
14	TRBJ2-7	TRBD1	-	TRBV9	CASSVGQGAREQYF	TGTGCCAGCAGCGTAGGACAGGGGGCGCGGGAGCAGTACTTC
16	TRBJ2-5	TRBD1	-	TRBV7-9	CASSDHGTGSWETQYF	TGTGCCAGCAGCGACCACGGGACAGGGAGTTGGGAGACCCAGTACTTC
14	TRBJ1-5	-	-	TRBV29-1	CSVAGGGSNQPQHF	TGCAGCGTTGCTGGCGGTGGGAGCAATCAGCCCCAGCATTTT
13	TRBJ1-1	-	many	TRBV7-6	CASSTRAGDEAFF	TGTGCCAGCAGCACCCGAGCAGGGGATGAAGCTTTCTTT
16	TRBJ1-2	TRBD1	many	TRBV7-9	CASSLATTGPVGGYTF	TGTGCCAGCAGCTTAGCCACGACAGGGCCGGTCGGGGGCTACACCTTC
11	TRBJ1-6	-	-	TRBV19	CASSIGTTLHF	TGTGCCAGTAGTATCGGGACAACCCTCCACTTT
14	TRBJ2-7	-	many	TRBV7-2	CASSSRGWSYEQYF	TGTGCCAGCAGCTCCAGAGGGTGGTCCTACGAGCAGTACTTC
14	TRBJ2-7	-	-	TRBV2	CASRRLTGTYEQYF	TGTGCCAGCAGGAGGCTCACCGGAACCTACGAGCAGTACTTC
15	TRBJ2-3	-	-	TRBV7-9	CASSWTLDHTDTQYF	TGTGCCAGCAGCTGGACTCTAGATCACACAGATACGCAGTATTTT
15	TRBJ1-6	TRBD1	once	TRBV7-2	CASSSRTGYYSPLHF	TGTGCCAGCAGCTCCCGGACAGGGTACTATTCACCCCTCCACTTT
15	TRBJ1-2	-	-	TRBV7-2	CASSQESRGFGGYTF	TGCGCCAGCAGCCAAGAAAGTCGGGGCTTCGGTGGCTACACCTTC
13	TRBJ1-1	-	many	TRBV5-5	CASSWGQEVEAFF	TGTGCCAGCAGCTGGGGACAAGAAGTTGAAGCTTTCTTT
15	TRBJ2-5	-	-	TRBV7-2	CASSFLRGVQETQYF	TGTGCCAGCAGCTTTTTGAGGGGGGTCCAAGAGACCCAGTACTTC
14	TRBJ2-5	TRBD2	once	TRBV7-6	CASSLRAGVETQYF	TGTGCCAGCAGCTTGAGAGCGGGAGTAGAGACCCAGTACTTC
15	TRBJ2-5	TRBD1	-	TRBV28	CASSSPPGQGETQYF	TGTGCCAGCAGTTCACCCCCGGGACAGGGGGAGACCCAGTACTTC
16	TRBJ2-7	-	-	TRBV15	CATSSREGAPATEQYF	TGTGCCACCAGCAGCAGAGAAGGAGCTCCCGCAACCGAGCAGTACTTC
16	TRBJ1-5	TRBD1	-	TRBV7-9	CASSSGGQDRNQPQHF	TGTGCCAGCAGCTCGGGTGGACAGGATAGGAATCAGCCCCAGCATTTT
13	TRBJ2-7	TRBD1	-	TRBV20-1	CSARGTGEYEQYF	TGCAGTGCTAGAGGGACAGGGGAATACGAGCAGTACTTC
13	TRBJ1-2	-	-	TRBV20-1	CSAREDSSYGYTF	TGCAGTGCTAGAGAGGACAGCAGCTATGGCTACACCTTC
14	TRBJ1-2	-	few	TRBV2	CASSAVQKSYGYTF	TGTGCCAGCAGTGCCGTTCAGAAGAGTTATGGCTACACCTTC
14	TRBJ2-7	-	-	TRBV29-1	CSVAAGRGSYEQYF	TGCAGCGTCGCGGCGGGGCGGGGCTCCTACGAGCAGTACTTC
14	TRBJ2-7	-	-	TRBV7-2	CASTENPSSYEQYF	TGTGCCAGCACCGAAAACCCTAGCTCCTACGAGCAGTACTTC
12	TRBJ1-5	-	few	TRBV20-1	CSAGGSNQPQHF	TGCAGTGCAGGCGGAAGCAATCAGCCCCAGCATTTT
13	TRBJ2-7	-	-	TRBV12-3/TRBV12-4	CASSLERVYEQYF	TGTGCCAGCAGTTTAGAGCGGGTTTACGAGCAGTACTTC
15	TRBJ1-5	-	-	TRBV10-3	CAISDPSGSGQTQHF	TGTGCCATCAGTGATCCTAGCGGGAGTGGCCAGACCCAGCATTTT
15	TRBJ1-6	-	once	TRBV2	CASSAPGDLGSPLHF	TGTGCCAGCAGTGCCCCGGGGGACCTGGGATCACCCCTCCACTTT
15	TRBJ1-1	-	-	TRBV10-3	CAISESGGGMAEAFF	TGTGCCATCAGTGAGTCGGGGGGGGGTATGGCTGAAGCTTTCTTT
12	TRBJ2-7	-	many	TRBV5-1	CASSLTSYEQYF	TGTGCCAGCAGCCTAACATCCTACGAGCAGTACTTC
12	TRBJ1-2	-	-	TRBV6-2/TRBV6-3	CASSPGAYGYTF	TGTGCCAGCAGCCCCGGAGCGTATGGCTACACCTTC
14	TRBJ1-2	TRBD1	many	TRBV7-2	CASSQRQGPYGYTF	TGTGCCAGCAGCCAACGACAGGGCCCTTATGGCTACACCTTC
14	TRBJ1-1	-	-	TRBV9	CASSGSREGTEAFF	TGTGCCAGCAGCGGATCCCGGGAGGGCACTGAAGCTTTCTTT
11	TRBJ1-6	-	many	TRBV30	CAWEGNSPLHF	TGTGCCTGGGAAGGCAATTCACCCCTCCACTTT
16	TRBJ2-5	TRBD2	few	TRBV30	CAWSHRGGTSRETQYF	TGTGCCTGGAGCCACCGGGGAGGGACTAGCCGAGAGACCCAGTACTTC
14	TRBJ1-6	-	-	TRBV5-1	CVSSRDTAYSPLHF	TGCGTCAGCAGCAGGGACACAGCCTACTCACCCCTCCACTTT
14	TRBJ2-2	TRBD2	-	TRBV7-6	CASTQTGGAGELFF	TGTGCCAGCACCCAAACCGGGGGGGCCGGGGAGCTGTTTTTT
11	TRBJ2-7	-	-	TRBV29-1	CSVLRGYEQYF	TGCAGCGTCCTCAGGGGCTACGAGCAGTACTTC
13	TRBJ2-7	TRBD1	-	TRBV28	CASRGQPNYEQYF	TGTGCCAGCCGGGGACAGCCGAACTACGAGCAGTACTTC
14	TRBJ2-5	-	many	TRBV19	CASSKPGFDETQYF	TGTGCCAGTAGTAAACCGGGATTTGACGAGACCCAGTACTTC